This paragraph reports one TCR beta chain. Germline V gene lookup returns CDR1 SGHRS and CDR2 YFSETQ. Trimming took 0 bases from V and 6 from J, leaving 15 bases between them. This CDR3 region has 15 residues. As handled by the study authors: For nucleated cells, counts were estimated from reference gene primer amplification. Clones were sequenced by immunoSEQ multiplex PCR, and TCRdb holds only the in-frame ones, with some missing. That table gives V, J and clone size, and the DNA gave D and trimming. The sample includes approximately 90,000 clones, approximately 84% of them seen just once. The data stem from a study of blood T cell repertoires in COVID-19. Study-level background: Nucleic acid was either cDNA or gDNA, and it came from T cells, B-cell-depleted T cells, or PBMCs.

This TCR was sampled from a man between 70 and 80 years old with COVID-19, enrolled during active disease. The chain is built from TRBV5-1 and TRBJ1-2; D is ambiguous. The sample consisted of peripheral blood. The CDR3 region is CASSLVAQQQNGYTF. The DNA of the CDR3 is TGCGCCAGCAGCTTGGTGGCTCAGCAACAGAATGGCTACACCTTC.